This is a list of T cell receptor beta chains from one sample in a study of metastatic and nonmetastatic thyroid tumors. TCRdb reprocessed the PCR reads using MiXCR. The table has more than 70,000 clones, over 8.5% seen once. What was sequenced was blood. The receptors derive from a female donor with papillary thyroid cancer or a benign thyroid nodule (not recorded which). Some clones in this sample may be carry-over from other donors' samples. CDR3s include the opening cysteine and the closing phenylalanine or tryptophan. Each record gives: CDR3 protein, V gene, D gene. D genes are given only for firm matches.

CDR3: CASSDVDRGRKASGNTIYF
V: TRBV6-4
D: TRBD1

CDR3: CASSLSPWDEQFF
V: TRBV27
D: NA

CDR3: CASALSPFAEAFF
V: TRBV9
D: NA

CDR3: CASTPDGGGNQPQHF
V: TRBV5-1
D: NA

CDR3: CASSSGQGAYPYEQYF
V: TRBV27
D: TRBD1

CDR3: CASSPNTGARTGNTIYF
V: TRBV18
D: NA

CDR3: CASSWDRGHYEQFF
V: TRBV3-1
D: TRBD1

CDR3: CASSFTDTQYF
V: TRBV5-1
D: NA

CDR3: CSARDQGDTEAFF
V: TRBV20-1
D: NA

CDR3: CASSNSGGAYEQYF
V: TRBV7-9
D: TRBD2

CDR3: CASRDTGYLEAFF
V: TRBV19
D: NA

CDR3: CASSGGLWDTEAFF
V: TRBV19
D: NA

CDR3: CASGPRRGRGGYTF
V: TRBV12-5
D: NA

CDR3: CAGFLFEGNTEAFF
V: TRBV30
D: NA

CDR3: CASSPPWPLQETQYF
V: TRBV7-2
D: NA

CDR3: CAVDGRNYGYTF
V: TRBV2
D: NA

CDR3: CASSYDWRRLNEKLFF
V: TRBV6-5
D: NA

CDR3: CASSRTAQGKTGELFF
V: TRBV18
D: NA

CDR3: CASSLRGGLYEQYF
V: TRBV27
D: TRBD2

CDR3: CASSQVGGSSGNTIYF
V: TRBV3-1
D: NA

CDR3: CASSEWTTYSNQPQHF
V: TRBV10-1
D: NA

CDR3: CASSGSGGKNEQFF
V: TRBV28
D: TRBD2

CDR3: CSAPPNGGRGGTQYF
V: TRBV20-1
D: TRBD2

CDR3: CASSLGTGLNTGELFF
V: TRBV11-1
D: TRBD1

CDR3: CASSLLERESFF
V: TRBV12-3/TRBV12-4
D: NA

CDR3: CASSGRLVSTDTQYF
V: TRBV7-2
D: NA

CDR3: CASSPQGNYGYTF
V: TRBV28
D: NA

CDR3: CASSKGGTSGLITDTQYF
V: TRBV5-1
D: TRBD2

CDR3: CASSEAVWVSHNEQFF
V: TRBV6-1
D: NA

CDR3: CASSSYGPASLDTQYF
V: TRBV6-2/TRBV6-3
D: NA

CDR3: CASRGTVGELFF
V: TRBV6-1
D: NA

CDR3: CSARDYSKGTDTQYF
V: TRBV20-1
D: NA

CDR3: CASSETSVTSPLHF
V: TRBV2
D: NA

CDR3: CSVYWTGYQEKLFF
V: TRBV29-1
D: TRBD1

CDR3: CASSYGTTGELFF
V: TRBV5-4
D: NA

CDR3: CASRETGRQPQHF
V: TRBV6-1
D: TRBD1

CDR3: CASSNGDRAYEQYF
V: TRBV6-1
D: TRBD1

CDR3: CASSEADRWPNEKLFF
V: TRBV2
D: TRBD1

CDR3: CASSLQASYLETQYF
V: TRBV7-2
D: NA

CDR3: CASSFSRNTEAFF
V: TRBV27
D: NA

CDR3: CATLTGTGYINGYTF
V: TRBV19
D: TRBD1

CDR3: CAGSLRGGTDTQYF
V: TRBV6-4
D: TRBD2

CDR3: CASSSRGGAATQYF
V: TRBV12-3/TRBV12-4
D: NA

CDR3: CASSLGSGGPEETQYF
V: TRBV7-3
D: TRBD2

CDR3: CASSEAGPGTEAFF
V: TRBV9
D: NA

CDR3: CASSQEERGVLTDTQYF
V: TRBV4-1
D: TRBD2

CDR3: CASSQSSGGRDTQYF
V: TRBV3-1
D: TRBD2

CDR3: CASSVESRGFYGYTF
V: TRBV9
D: NA

CDR3: CASSFTSGGERDTQYF
V: TRBV7-3
D: TRBD2

CDR3: CASSVGQGSTDTQYF
V: TRBV7-6
D: TRBD1

CDR3: CATSSSRGSNEKLFF
V: TRBV15
D: NA

CDR3: CASSPLGTGIYNEQFF
V: TRBV11-2
D: TRBD1

CDR3: CASSRADAGTGELFF
V: TRBV6-1
D: NA

CDR3: CASSGDRVQRAFF
V: TRBV2
D: TRBD1

CDR3: CASSLTSRETQYF
V: TRBV7-9
D: NA